One T cell receptor (beta chain) is described in this entry. Germline CDR1 is SNHLY and CDR2 is FYNNEI. The CDR3 runs to 15 residues. V was shortened by 6 bases and J by 8 bases, with 19 bases between the two germline ends. These data come from a study of shared clonotypes between healthy human individuals. Deep-level settings were used for running the assay. Spread over ten immunoSEQ deep assay plates, unsorted PBMC DNA underwent sequencing. Produced via immunoSEQ multiplex PCR; TCRdb's table is partial and in-frame only. This repertoire shows about half a million clones, around 77% found once; its top ten account for 9.5% to 15%.

This sequence originates from a middle-aged woman in good health. Some clones in this sample may be carry-over from other donors' samples. The sequenced material came from PBMCs. This chain connects TRBV2 to TRBJ1-4; D is possibly TRBD1 (5 bases). The CDR3 nucleotides read TGTGCCAGCAGCACAACACTGACAGATTACGAAAAACTGTTTTTT. Protein product: CASSTTLTDYEKLFF.